This record concerns one T cell receptor (beta chain) sequence. The sample is drawn from a study of blood T cell repertoires in COVID-19. Whole-study context: The samples span acute and convalescent COVID-19 from the United States, Italy and Spain. PBMCs, B-cell-depleted T cells, or T cells provided the cDNA or gDNA that made up the material.

Source study methods: Scientists estimated how many nucleated cells there were by amplifying reference gene primers. Assay used: immunoSEQ multiplex PCR; TCRdb lists only in-frame clones, some missing. D and trimming were read from the DNA, whereas the V and J calls and clone size are those reported in that table. The repertoire holds 150,000 to 160,000 clones, with approximately 92% as singletons. Trimming took off 5 bases at V and 0 bases at J, with 4 bases between the two ends. Germline V lookup: CDR1 MNHEY, CDR2 SVGAGI. The CDR3 consists of 13 residues. The sample consisted of peripheral blood. The V gene is TRBV6-5, the J gene TRBJ2-2; D ambiguous. The clonotype was recovered from a woman aged 40 to 49 with acute or convalescent COVID-19. The CDR3: CASSTSNTGELFF. The DNA of the CDR3 is TGTGCCAGCAGTACATCGAACACCGGGGAGCTGTTTTTT.